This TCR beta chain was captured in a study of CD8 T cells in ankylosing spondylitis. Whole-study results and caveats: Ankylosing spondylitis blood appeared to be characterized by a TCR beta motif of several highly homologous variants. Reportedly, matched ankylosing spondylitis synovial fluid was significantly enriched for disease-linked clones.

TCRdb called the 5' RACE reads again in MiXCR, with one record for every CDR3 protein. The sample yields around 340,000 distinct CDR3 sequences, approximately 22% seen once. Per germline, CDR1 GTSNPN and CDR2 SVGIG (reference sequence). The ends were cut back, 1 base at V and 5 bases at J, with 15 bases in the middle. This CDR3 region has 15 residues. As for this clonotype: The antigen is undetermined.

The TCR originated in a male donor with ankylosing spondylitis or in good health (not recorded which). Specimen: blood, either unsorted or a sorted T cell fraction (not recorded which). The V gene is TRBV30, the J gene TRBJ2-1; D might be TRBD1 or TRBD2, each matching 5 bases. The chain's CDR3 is CAWSEGDRTNNEQFF. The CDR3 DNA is TGTGCCTGGAGTGAAGGGGACCGCACAAACAATGAGCAGTTCTTC.